The 10 T cell receptor beta chains given below trace back to one sample, sequenced in a study of radiotherapy plus CTLA-4 blockade in lung cancer. Produced via immunoSEQ multiplex PCR; TCRdb's table is partial and in-frame only. Among around 80,000 clones listed, 78% were seen once. This specimen consisted of peripheral blood, obtained from a patient treated with radiotherapy plus ipilimumab. The receptor source for this set is a human donor with non-small cell lung cancer whose response to radiotherapy plus ipilimumab could not be evaluated. Some clones in this sample may be carry-over from other donors' samples.

This clone turned up a few times. The V gene is TRBV5-1, the J gene TRBJ2-3; D is possibly TRBD1 (5 bases). Trimming pared 2 bases from V and 0 bases from J, leaving 13 bases between. The CDR3 has 16 amino acids. Per germline, CDR1 SGHRS and CDR2 YFSETQ. The CDR3 loop reads CASSFLAGISTDTQYF. The CDR3 DNA follows: TGCGCCAGCAGCTTTCTCGCAGGGATAAGCACAGATACGCAGTATTTT.

This clone has only one observation. V is TRBV4-2 and J is TRBJ2-3; maybe TRBD2 (6 bases). Germline CDR1 is LGHNA and CDR2 is YNFKEQ. Trimming removed 3 bases from V and 0 bases from J, with 13 bases in between. The CDR3 consists of 16 residues. The chain's CDR3 is CASSQAGLFSTDTQYF. The CDR3 nucleotides read TGTGCCAGCAGCCAGGCGGGACTTTTTAGCACAGATACGCAGTATTTT.

The chain links TRBV6-9 to TRBJ2-3; 7 bases are shared with TRBD1. V gave up 7 bases and J gave up 2 bases; unmatched junction bases: 6. CDR1 MNHGY and CDR2 SVAAGI come from the germline V gene. CDR3 length: 14 residues. The CDR3 nucleotides read TGTGCCAGCACCGACAGGGAAAACACAGATACGCAGTATTTT. Translating it yields CASTDRENTDTQYF.

The chain combines TRBV20-1 with TRBJ2-2; TRBD2 aligns across 8 bases. The V gene's germline CDR1 is DFQATT and CDR2 SNEGSKA (reference sequence). CDR3 length equals 11 residues. In DNA form, the CDR3 reads TGCAGCGGCGGGGGGCCCGGGGAGCTGTTTTTT. Amino acids: CSGGGPGELFF.

The J gene is TRBJ2-1, the V gene TRBV7-2, with TRBD1 matching 7 bases. There are 11 residues in the CDR3. Germline values: CDR1 SGHTA, CDR2 FQGNSA. Unmatched junction bases numbered 4, after V lost 5 bases and J lost 12 bases. In DNA, the CDR3 is TGTGCCAGCAGCCCACGGGACAGGCAGTTCTTC. Translation: CASSPRDRQFF.

J is TRBJ2-5 and V is TRBV9, with D uncertain. Gene TRBJ2-7 matches the end of the DNA better, so the J call may be wrong. This CDR3 comprises 14 residues. Germline V gives CDR1 SGDLS, CDR2 YYNGEE. CDR3 amino acids: CASSPLWSSYEQYF. CDR3 coding DNA: TGTGCCAGCAGCCCCCTGTGGTCTTCCTACGAGCAGTACTTC.

The rearrangement links TRBV19 to TRBJ2-2; 7 bases are shared with TRBD1. Germline trimming cut 6 bases from V and 7 bases from J; bases unmatched to any gene: 8. This CDR3 is 14 amino acids long. Germline CDR1 and CDR2: LNHDA and SQIVND (reference sequence). The CDR3 coding sequence is TGTGCCAGTAGGATCGACAGGGACGTCGGGGAGCTGTTTTTT. Translation: CASRIDRDVGELFF.

The sample holds one count of this clone. The chain is built from TRBV20-1 and TRBJ2-5; D unclear. Trimming removed 1 base from V and 2 bases from J, with 2 bases in between. This CDR3 region has 11 residues. Germline V gives CDR1 DFQATT, CDR2 SNEGSKA (reference sequence). In nucleotides, the CDR3 is TGCAGTGCTAGAGTACAAGAGACCCAGTACTTC. Translating gives CSARVQETQYF.

V is TRBV23-1 and J is TRBJ2-7, with TRBD2 identical over 8 bases. TRBV23-1 carries the ORF label, with uncertain function. Trimming took 7 bases from V and 4 from J; bases not matched to a gene: 18. The CDR3 is 17 amino acids. The chain's CDR3 is CASKRNAGGRNKYEQYF. Written as DNA, the CDR3 is TGCGCCAGCAAGCGAAACGCGGGGGGCCGAAATAAATACGAGCAGTACTTC.

The gene calls are TRBV28 and TRBJ2-7; a possible D gene is TRBD2 (5 bases). The length of the CDR3 is 15 residues. Germline V gene lookup returns CDR1 MDHEN and CDR2 SYDVKM. Trimming left V 6 bases short and J 0 bases short, with 15 bases between. The CDR3 loop reads CASSPDGVSSYEQYF. CDR3 DNA sequence: TGTGCCAGCAGCCCTGACGGGGTTAGCTCCTACGAGCAGTACTTC. Supplemented by reference TRBV28 and TRBJ2-7, the full variable domain reads DVKVTQSSRYLVKRTGEKVFLECVQDMDHENMFWYRQDPGLGLRLIYFSYDVKMKEKGDIPEGYSVSREKKERFSLILESASTNQTSMYLCASSPDGVSSYEQYFGPGTRLTVT.